The 27 T cell receptor beta chains presented below share a single source sample, sequenced in a study of cytomegalovirus exposure and HLA in healthy donors (dated by TCRdb to 2015 to 2018). The library was made by the immunoSEQ multiplex PCR assay. For the multiplex PCR, a mixture combining 60 forward primers for TCR Vbeta segments and 13 reverse primers for TCR Jbeta segments was used. Imported from immuneACCESS, the table was reduced by TCRdb to in-frame sequences with V and J called. These copies leave out some clones; in studies compared against another copy, an unresolved V gene accounts for under half, and the cause of the remainder is not known. Here the sample has about 160,000 clones; under 80% occur a single time. The ten largest make up 3.5% to 5% of the sample. Material: PBMCs. These receptors all come from a middle-aged man in good health and CMV-seronegative.

The V call is TRBV19, the J call TRBJ1-4, with 7 positions matching TRBD1. CDR1 and CDR2 (germline): LNHDA, SQIVND (reference sequence). This CDR3 region has 16 residues. The V segment lost 10 bases and the J segment 0 bases; nucleotides outside the gene matches: 11. The DNA of the CDR3 is TGTGCCACCTCCGGGACAGAGCTTGCAACTAATGAAAAACTGTTTTTT. Encoded protein: CATSGTELATNEKLFF.

The gene calls are TRBV19 and TRBJ1-1, with a tentative D call TRBD1 (5 bases). V was pared by 5 bases and J by 8 bases, with 12 bases between. Germline CDR1 LNHDA, CDR2 SQIVND (reference sequence). The CDR3 is made up of 12 amino acids. The CDR3 loop is CASSGRQSEAFF. The CDR3 DNA reads TGTGCCAGTAGTGGCCGACAGAGCGAAGCTTTCTTT. The full variable domain, rest sourced from reference TRBV19 and TRBJ1-1, is DGGITQSPKYLFRKEGQNVTLSCEQNLNHDAMYWYRQDPGQGLRLIYYSQIVNDFQKGDIAEGYSVSREKKESFPLTVTSAQKNPTAFYLCASSGRQSEAFFGQGTRLTVV.

This clone has a single count. Other DNA sequences in this sample translate to the same CDR3. This chain connects TRBV7-9 to TRBJ2-7; TRBD1 matches at 8 bases. This CDR3 region has 13 residues. The germline V gene has CDR1 SEHNR and CDR2 FQNEAQ (reference sequence). The ends lost 5 bases at V and 2 bases at J; junction bases unmatched: 2. As DNA, the CDR3 is TGTGCCAGCAGCCTACAGGGGGCCTACGAGCAGTACTTC. Its protein product is CASSLQGAYEQYF.

This clone was recorded once. The chain carries TRBV5-1 and TRBJ1-5; D ambiguous. Trimming took 0 bases from V and 3 from J, leaving 7 bases between them. The CDR3 has 14 amino acids. The germline V gene encodes CDR1 SGHRS and CDR2 YFSETQ. This CDR3 reads CASSLDPTNQPQHF. The DNA for the CDR3 is TGCGCCAGCAGCTTGGACCCTACCAATCAGCCCCAGCATTTT.

The J gene is TRBJ2-3, the V gene TRBV28, with 9 positions matching TRBD1. Trimming took 5 bases from V and 2 from J; bases not matched to a gene: 20. The V gene's germline CDR1 is MDHEN and CDR2 SYDVKM. The CDR3 length is 20 residues. CDR3 coding DNA: TGTGCCAGCAGTCCGGGGACAGGGTCGTTCGCGGGGCCTTACACAGATACGCAGTATTTT. It encodes CASSPGTGSFAGPYTDTQYF. The full variable domain, rest sourced from reference TRBV28 and TRBJ2-3, is DVKVTQSSRYLVKRTGEKVFLECVQDMDHENMFWYRQDPGLGLRLIYFSYDVKMKEKGDIPEGYSVSREKKERFSLILESASTNQTSMYLCASSPGTGSFAGPYTDTQYFGPGTRLTVL.

This clone was observed a few times. The V call is TRBV18, the J call TRBJ1-1; 7 positions agree with TRBD1. In germline, CDR1 is KGHSH, CDR2 LQKENI. There are 17 residues in the CDR3. Germline trimming cut 3 bases from V and 1 base from J; bases unmatched to any gene: 11. CDR3 bases: TGTGCCAGCTCACCTACGAACAAGGGGGCCCCGAACACTGAAGCTTTCTTT. It is translated as CASSPTNKGAPNTEAFF. Variable domain in full (rest from reference TRBV18 and TRBJ1-1): NAGVMQNPRHLVRRRGQEARLRCSPMKGHSHVYWYRQLPEEGLKFMVYLQKENIIDESGMPKERFSAEFPKEGPSILRIQQVVRGDSAAYFCASSPTNKGAPNTEAFFGQGTRLTVV.

The genes are TRBV6-5 and TRBJ1-2; tentative D call: TRBD1 (6 bases). CDR1 MNHEY and CDR2 SVGAGI come from the germline V gene. V shed 6 bases and J shed 8 bases, with 22 bases lying between them. This CDR3 spans 15 amino acids. CDR3 amino acids: CASSPVGDNLRGYTF. CDR3 in DNA: TGTGCCAGCAGCCCAGTCGGGGACAACTTAAGGGGCTACACCTTC.

The rearrangement uses TRBV29-1 and TRBJ1-2; the match to TRBD1 covers 8 bases. This CDR3 comprises 15 residues. Germline-derived CDR1 and CDR2 are SQVTM and ANQGSEA. J was trimmed by 5 bases and V by 3 bases; bases with no gene match: 11. Written as DNA, the CDR3 is TGCAGCGTTGAGGTCGACAGGGGTCGATCATATGGCTACACCTTC. This gives the protein CSVEVDRGRSYGYTF.

The J gene is TRBJ2-5, the V gene TRBV18; D is undetermined. The CDR3 consists of 14 residues. Germline CDR1 and CDR2: KGHSH and LQKENI. V shed 5 bases and J shed 2 bases, with 12 bases lying between them. As DNA, the CDR3 is TGTGCCAGCTCAGGGCTTGGTCCTCAAGAGACCCAGTACTTC. Residues: CASSGLGPQETQYF.

V usage is TRBV15 and J usage is TRBJ2-5; D remains ambiguous. With 3 bases removed from V and 2 bases from J, the gap between germline ends came to 10 bases. Germline values: CDR1 LNHNV, CDR2 YYDKDF (reference sequence). CDR3 length: 14 residues. CDR3 in DNA: TGTGCCACCAGCAGCTTCGTAGAACAAGAGACCCAGTACTTC. It codes for CATSSFVEQETQYF. The variable domain in full, completed from reference TRBV15 and TRBJ2-5, reads DAMVIQNPRYQVTQFGKPVTLSCSQTLNHNVMYWYQQKSSQAPKLLFHYYDKDFNNEADTPDNFQSRRPNTSFCFLDIRSPGLGDTAMYLCATSSFVEQETQYFGPGTRLLVL.

This clone came up a few times. The genes are TRBV18 and TRBJ2-7; D call uncertain. The CDR3 is 13 residues long. Trimming took 1 base from V and 3 from J, leaving 7 bases between them. Germline V gene data show CDR1 as KGHSH and CDR2 as LQKENI. Written as DNA, the CDR3 is TGTGCCAGCTCACCACGGCGCGGCTACGAGCAGTACTTC. Translation gives CASSPRRGYEQYF.

This sequence joins TRBV4-1 and TRBJ2-1; possibly TRBD2 for D (6 bases). CDR3 length: 14 amino acids. With 1 base removed from V and 8 bases from J, the gap between germline ends came to 12 bases. Germline CDR1 and CDR2: MGHRA and YSYEKL. CDR3 sequence: CASSQVGGADEQFF. The CDR3 DNA sequence: TGCGCCAGCAGCCAAGTGGGCGGGGCGGATGAGCAGTTCTTC.

The chain joins TRBV27 to TRBJ2-7; TRBD2 aligns across 11 bases. Germline assignment: CDR1 MNHEY and CDR2 SMNVEV (reference sequence). The CDR3 contains 16 residues. Trimming cost V 5 bases and J 2 bases; bases outside gene matches: 8. The CDR3: CASSRLAGNPPYEQYF. In DNA, the CDR3 is TGTGCCAGCAGTCGACTAGCGGGAAATCCCCCCTACGAGCAGTACTTC.

In this sample, this clone turned up once. The V call is TRBV7-3, the J call TRBJ2-1, with 9 bases identical to TRBD2. The CDR3 contains 14 residues. The germline CDR1 and CDR2 sequences are SGHTA and FQGTGA. V gave up 3 bases and J gave up 4 bases; unmatched junction bases: 1. This CDR3 is CASSFSGGYNEQFF. The CDR3 region has the DNA TGTGCCAGCAGCTTTAGCGGGGGATACAATGAGCAGTTCTTC.

The chain is built from TRBV5-1 and TRBJ2-5, with D perhaps TRBD1 (7 bases). The end of the DNA fits TRBJ2-7 better, so the J call may be wrong. The CDR3 extends over 13 amino acids. From germline, CDR1 is SGHRS and CDR2 YFSETQ. The CDR3 here is CASSLYRGGEQYF. The CDR3 DNA reads TGCGCCAGCAGCTTATACAGGGGAGGCGAGCAGTACTTC.

There are a few counts of this clone. J is TRBJ1-5 and V is TRBV5-4, with D perhaps TRBD1 (6 bases). The CDR3 extends over 15 amino acids. CDR1 is SGHNT, CDR2 YYREEE, per germline (reference sequence). Deletions cut 6 bases from V and 5 bases from J, with 18 bases between. Written as DNA, the CDR3 is TGTGCCAGCACCCGCCTCGGGGGGCCGCATCAGCCCCAGCATTTT. Protein product: CASTRLGGPHQPQHF. Based on the CDR3 plus reference TRBV5-4 and TRBJ1-5, the full variable domain is ETGVTQSPTHLIKTRGQQVTLRCSSQSGHNTVSWYQQALGQGPQFIFQYYREEENGRGNFPPRFSGLQFPNYSSELNVNALELDDSALYLCASTRLGGPHQPQHFGDGTRLSIL.

This sequence joins TRBV2 and TRBJ2-3; 12 bases match TRBD2. This CDR3 comprises 16 residues. V dropped 4 bases and J dropped 8; count of bases not matched to a gene: 10. The germline CDR1 and CDR2 sequences are SNHLY and FYNNEI. DNA of the CDR3: TGTGCCAGCAGTGCCCGACTAGCGGGGGAAGGTTTTACGCAGTATTTT. Protein sequence: CASSARLAGEGFTQYF.

The chain is built from TRBV7-2 and TRBJ2-2; 7 positions match TRBD1. Looked up from germline, CDR1 is SGHTA and CDR2 is FQGNSA. The V gene end was trimmed by 4 bases and the J gene end by 2 bases; junction bases not matched to a gene: 4. The CDR3 length is 15 residues. For the CDR3, the DNA is TGTGCCAGCAGCTCCGGGACAGCAAACACCGGGGAGCTGTTTTTT. This codes for CASSSGTANTGELFF.

The V and J genes are TRBV6-5 and TRBJ1-6, with a weak D call TRBD1 (5 bases). The CDR3 totals 16 residues. Trimming pared 0 bases from V and 9 bases from J, leaving 15 bases between. The germline gives CDR1 MNHEY, CDR2 SVGAGI. DNA for the CDR3: TGTGCCAGCAGTTACTCGGGGCAGGGAGGTGGTTCACCCCTCCACTTT. Its translation: CASSYSGQGGGSPLHF.

The gene calls are TRBV19 and TRBJ1-5, with D possibly being TRBD1 (6 bases). V lost 4 bases, J lost 0 bases, and 13 bases lay in between. The CDR3 runs to 16 residues. Germline V gene lookup returns CDR1 LNHDA and CDR2 SQIVND (reference sequence). CDR3 amino acids: CASSTNRDTSNQPQHF. CDR3 sequence (DNA): TGTGCCAGTAGTACCAACCGGGACACTAGCAATCAGCCCCAGCATTTT.

This chain joins TRBV4-1 and TRBJ2-7, with 7 bases lining up with TRBD1. The CDR3 contains 14 residues. Trimming removed 4 bases from V and 2 bases from J; junction bases left unmatched: 5. The germline gives CDR1 MGHRA, CDR2 YSYEKL. The CDR3 loop reads CASSPRGFTYEQYF. The CDR3 DNA sequence: TGCGCCAGCAGCCCCAGGGGGTTCACCTACGAGCAGTACTTC.

The V call is TRBV29-1, the J call TRBJ1-1; D not resolved. This CDR3 has 17 residues. Germline V lookup: CDR1 SQVTM, CDR2 ANQGSEA. Trimming shortened V by 3 bases and J by 0 bases, and 20 bases separated the two germline ends. In nucleotides, the CDR3 is TGCAGCGTTGACCCTACAATCCGGGAGTATATGAACACTGAAGCTTTCTTT. As protein: CSVDPTIREYMNTEAFF.

This clone came up a few times. The rearrangement links TRBV6-5 to TRBJ1-6; a possible D gene is TRBD1 (5 bases). With 6 bases removed from V and 5 bases from J, the gap between germline ends came to 14 bases. CDR3 size: 15 residues. Germline CDR1 MNHEY, CDR2 SVGAGI. In nucleotides, the CDR3 is TGTGCCAGCAGACTCGGGGGATTAGATAATTCACCCCTCCACTTT. This gives the protein CASRLGGLDNSPLHF.

The rearrangement uses TRBV18 and TRBJ2-7; 7 bases map to TRBD1. The CDR3 runs to 16 residues. With 1 base clipped from V and 4 bases from J, the junction kept 10 bases outside the gene matches. Germline V lookup: CDR1 KGHSH, CDR2 LQKENI. DNA for the CDR3: TGTGCCAGCTCACCACGGGACAGAAGCAACCTATACGAGCAGTACTTC. Encoded protein: CASSPRDRSNLYEQYF.

A remark on this clone: This sample includes further DNA sequences coding for the same CDR3. The J gene is TRBJ2-1, the V gene TRBV2, with 9 bases lining up with TRBD1. Germline-derived CDR1 and CDR2 are SNHLY and FYNNEI. The CDR3 is made up of 14 amino acids. The junction had 8 bases not matched to a gene; V was cut back by 6 bases and J by 8 bases. CDR3 sequence: CASRAGQGFDEQFF. The CDR3 coding sequence is TGTGCCAGCAGGGCGGGACAGGGATTCGATGAGCAGTTCTTC.

The chain is built from TRBV10-3 and TRBJ1-4; TRBD1 might be the D (6 bases). Germline CDR1 reads ENHRY; CDR2 reads SYGVKD. This CDR3 has 17 amino acids. V gave up 0 bases and J gave up 0 bases, with 11 bases separating them. The CDR3 region is CAISESEQGATNEKLFF. In DNA, the CDR3 is TGTGCCATCAGTGAGTCGGAACAGGGTGCAACTAATGAAAAACTGTTTTTT.

The CDR3: CSANRVNTEAFF. In nucleotides, the CDR3 is TGCAGCGCAAACAGGGTCAACACTGAAGCTTTCTTT. This chain links TRBV29-1 with TRBJ1-1, with D possibly matching TRBD1 (6 bases). Germline V gene lookup returns CDR1 SQVTM and CDR2 ANQGSEA. The length of the CDR3 is 12 residues. Trimming took 7 bases from V and 2 from J, leaving 11 bases between them.